The 18 T cell receptor beta chains reported below all come from one sample, sequenced in a study of metastatic and nonmetastatic thyroid tumors. Thyroid surgery was preceded by no treatment in any patient. TCRdb re-analyzed the PCR reads using MiXCR. This table has roughly 55,000 clones, about a sixth appearing once. The sample was blood. The receptor set was obtained from a male donor with papillary thyroid cancer or a benign thyroid nodule (not recorded which). Some clones in this sample may be carry-over from other donors' samples.

The chain employs TRBV11-2 and TRBJ2-3; D is possibly TRBD2 (5 bases). Germline V lookup: CDR1 SGHAT, CDR2 FQNNGV. This CDR3 has 16 amino acids. Between the trimmed V and J ends, which lost 3 bases and 2 bases, there was a span of 15 bases. CDR3 residues: CASSFGLSGFTDTQYF. The CDR3 region has the DNA TGTGCCAGCAGCTTCGGACTGTCGGGGTTCACAGATACGCAGTATTTT. Full variable domain (rest looked up from reference TRBV11-2 and TRBJ2-3): EAGVAQSPRYKIIEKRQSVAFWCNPISGHATLYWYQQILGQGPKLLIQFQNNGVVDDSQLPKDRFSAERLKGVDSTLKIQPAKLEDSAVYLCASSFGLSGFTDTQYFGPGTRLTVL.

The rearrangement uses TRBV7-2 and TRBJ2-1, with no clear D. The germline V gene encodes CDR1 SGHTA and CDR2 FQGNSA. The CDR3 totals 21 residues. V was shortened by 0 bases and J by 0 bases, with 24 bases between the two germline ends. The CDR3 reads CASSLALSYPRPEISYNEQFF. In DNA form, the CDR3 reads TGTGCCAGCAGCTTAGCGCTTTCCTACCCAAGGCCAGAAATCTCCTACAATGAGCAGTTCTTC.

This clone came up many times. V is TRBV27 and J is TRBJ2-2, with 8 bases identical to TRBD1. CDR1 and CDR2 (germline): MNHEY, SMNVEV (reference sequence). With V trimmed by 6 bases and J by 4 bases, 1 base remained unmatched. The CDR3 contains 13 residues. The CDR3 nucleotides are TGTGCCAGCAGCCAGGGGGCCACCGGGGAGCTGTTTTTT. This codes for CASSQGATGELFF.

This clone was found many times. At the DNA level, this CDR3 is encoded by other sequences in the same sample as well. V usage is TRBV11-2 and J usage is TRBJ2-3, with 12 bases lining up with TRBD2. The germline V gene encodes CDR1 SGHAT and CDR2 FQNNGV. V trimming: 3 bases; J trimming: 2 bases; junction bases outside the gene matches: 3. The CDR3 spans 16 residues. In DNA, the CDR3 is TGTGCCAGCAGCTTTCTAGCGGGAGGGTCCACAGATACGCAGTATTTT. It codes for CASSFLAGGSTDTQYF. Supplemented by reference TRBV11-2 and TRBJ2-3, the full variable domain reads EAGVAQSPRYKIIEKRQSVAFWCNPISGHATLYWYQQILGQGPKLLIQFQNNGVVDDSQLPKDRFSAERLKGVDSTLKIQPAKLEDSAVYLCASSFLAGGSTDTQYFGPGTRLTVL.

This clone was found a few times. This may come from a read error, since a much larger clone is one base off. The J gene is TRBJ2-5, the V gene TRBV29-1, with 8 bases matching TRBD2. The V gene end was trimmed by 8 bases and the J gene end by 0 bases; junction bases not matched to a gene: 14. CDR3 length: 16 amino acids. The V gene's germline CDR1 is SQVTM and CDR2 ANQGSEA. In DNA, the CDR3 is TGCAGCTTTGGGGGGCAACTAGCGGCCCACCAAGAGACCCAGTACTTC. Translation gives CSFGGQLAAHQETQYF.

Relative to its sample, this clone is medium-sized. This rearrangement joins TRBV12-3 or TRBV12-4 to TRBJ1-1; D remains ambiguous. This CDR3 contains 14 residues. V dropped 5 bases and J dropped 2 bases, with 12 bases sitting between them. The CDR3 nucleotides are TGTGCCAGCAGTCTCAGGCTTCTAAACACTGAAGCTTTCTTT. This translates into CASSLRLLNTEAFF.

Ten or more counts support this clone. The rearrangement links TRBV9 to TRBJ1-6; 7 bases are a match to TRBD1. The germline CDR1 and CDR2 sequences are SGDLS and YYNGEE. V shed 3 bases, J shed 7 bases, and the junction held 10 bases outside the gene matches. There are 16 residues in the CDR3. The CDR3 region is CASSAGGTILNSPLHF. The CDR3 DNA reads TGTGCCAGCAGCGCAGGGGGGACGATCTTAAATTCACCCCTCCACTTT.

The chain uses TRBV30 and TRBJ1-2; D is uncertain. The germline V gene encodes CDR1 GTSNPN and CDR2 SVGIG (reference sequence). This CDR3 region has 13 residues. V shed 7 bases and J shed 0 bases, with 12 bases lying between them. CDR3: CALSRGPNYGYTF. DNA of the CDR3: TGTGCCTTGAGCAGAGGGCCTAACTATGGCTACACCTTC.

This clone was recorded at least ten times. The chain carries TRBV28 and TRBJ2-1; 13 bases map to TRBD2. The CDR3 is 14 amino acids. The germline gives CDR1 MDHEN, CDR2 SYDVKM. Losses at the gene ends were 4 bases for V and 13 bases for J; bases not matched to a gene: 7. The CDR3 reads CASSYRTSGREQFF. Here the CDR3 DNA reads TGTGCCAGCAGTTATCGGACTAGCGGGAGAGAACAGTTCTTC.

This clone appeared a few times. The rearrangement uses TRBV6-1 and TRBJ2-2; D unclear. This CDR3 is 14 amino acids long. Germline V gene data show CDR1 as MNHNS and CDR2 as SASEGT. V was trimmed by 9 bases and J by 3 bases, leaving 14 bases between them. The CDR3 here is CASELGGYTGELFF. CDR3 in DNA: TGTGCCAGTGAGCTGGGTGGATACACCGGGGAGCTGTTTTTT.

This clone was observed at least ten times. The junction departs from the called germline gene at one end, perhaps through a read error. This specimen includes other DNA sequences encoding the same CDR3. The gene calls are TRBV10-3 and TRBJ1-5; D call uncertain. CDR1 is ENHRY, CDR2 SYGVKD, per germline. This CDR3 contains 13 residues. The CDR3 here is CAISESVNQPQHF. The DNA of the CDR3 is TGTGCCATCAGCGAGTCGGTTAATCAGCCCCAGCATTTT.

The rearrangement joins TRBV20-1 to TRBJ1-5; the D is unclear. CDR3 length: 14 residues. Germline assignment: CDR1 DFQATT and CDR2 SNEGSKA (reference sequence). Trimming removed 5 bases at V and 3 bases at J, with 14 bases between. The CDR3 bases are TGCAGTGCTTGGTACAGTTATATCAATCAGCCCCAGCATTTT. Its protein product is CSAWYSYINQPQHF.

This clone was detected only a few times. The chain joins TRBV6-2 or TRBV6-3 to TRBJ2-2, with D tentatively TRBD1 or TRBD2 (6 bases each). Germline CDR1 and CDR2: MNHEY and SVGEGT. The CDR3 extends over 16 amino acids. V was cut by 8 bases and J by 0 bases, with 16 bases left in between. This chain's CDR3 is CASGSGGLSNTGELFF. In nucleotides, the CDR3 is TGTGCCAGCGGATCTGGGGGGCTATCGAACACCGGGGAGCTGTTTTTT.

This clone was found many times. The chain combines TRBV6-5 with TRBJ1-1, with TRBD1 matching 7 bases. Germline lookup yields CDR1 MNHEY and CDR2 SVGAGI. Germline trimming cut 2 bases from V and 1 base from J; bases unmatched to any gene: 10. The CDR3 has 17 residues. For the CDR3, the DNA is TGTGCCAGCAGTTACCGTCGATCGACAGGGTCGAACACTGAAGCTTTCTTT. It translates to CASSYRRSTGSNTEAFF.

This clone was detected many times. In the same sample, other DNA sequences code for this CDR3. V and J are TRBV6-1 and TRBJ2-4; D is perhaps TRBD1 (6 bases). Trimming removed 4 bases from V and 0 bases from J, with 13 bases in between. Germline CDR1 reads MNHNS; CDR2 reads SASEGT. The CDR3 sequence is 16 residues long. The CDR3 coding sequence is TGTGCCAGCAGTGCCCAGGGGCTGATAGCCAAAAACATTCAGTACTTC. Encoded protein: CASSAQGLIAKNIQYF.

In its sample, this clone was seen a few times. The junction differs from germline at one of its ends, possibly a read error. The gene calls are TRBV27 and TRBJ1-2; no clear D gene. CDR3 length equals 16 residues. In germline, CDR1 is MNHEY, CDR2 SMNVEV (reference sequence). Written as DNA, the CDR3 is TGTCCCAGCAGTTTATATGGACCGTCAGCCAGCTATGGCTACACCTTC. This gives the protein CPSSLYGPSASYGYTF.

For this clone: At one boundary the junction diverges from the germline segment, which might be a read error. The chain uses TRBV20-1 and TRBJ2-2; D possibly corresponds to TRBD2 (6 bases). Per germline, CDR1 DFQATT and CDR2 SNEGSKA (reference sequence). This CDR3 comprises 11 residues. The CDR3 sequence is CSARDPGGLFF. CDR3 sequence (DNA): TGCAGTGCTAGAGATCCCGGGGGGCTGTTTTTT.

This clone was seen many times. The V gene is TRBV6-1, the J gene TRBJ1-5, with D unresolved. The CDR3 loop spans 15 amino acids. From germline, CDR1 is MNHNS and CDR2 SASEGT. V lost 5 bases to trimming and J lost 3 bases, with 14 bases between them. For the CDR3, the DNA is TGTGCCAGCAGTTTGGCCTCCCCGGCCAATCAGCCCCAGCATTTT. This translates into CASSLASPANQPQHF.